This T cell receptor (beta chain) came from a study of radiotherapy plus CTLA-4 blockade in lung cancer. Study as a whole: 15% to 20% of patients responded objectively, and approximately 31% achieved disease control.

Assay used: immunoSEQ multiplex PCR; TCRdb lists only in-frame clones, some missing. The table has about 80,000 clones, about four fifths seen once. General study points: An expansion of tumor-derived TCR clones occurred in blood after radiotherapy plus ipilimumab. Reportedly, early blood T cell clone dynamics best predicted response, with interferon-beta.

The germline CDR1 and CDR2 sequences are PRHDT and FYEKMQ (reference sequence). The trim removed 5 bases at V and 5 bases at J, leaving 4 bases unmatched. This CDR3 has 13 amino acids. Focal radiation with ipilimumab CTLA-4 blockade was given to patients with chemo-refractory metastatic non-small-cell lung cancer. Details on this clone: Its target is not known.

This TCR was recovered from a human donor with non-small cell lung cancer whose response to radiotherapy plus ipilimumab could not be evaluated. Some clones in this sample may be carry-over from other donors' samples. The chain employs TRBV13 and TRBJ2-5; 8 nucleotides line up with TRBD1. The starting material was peripheral blood, obtained from a patient treated with radiotherapy plus ipilimumab. The CDR3 here is CASSPDRVETQYF. CDR3 nucleotide sequence: TGTGCCAGCAGCCCGGACAGGGTTGAGACCCAGTACTTC.